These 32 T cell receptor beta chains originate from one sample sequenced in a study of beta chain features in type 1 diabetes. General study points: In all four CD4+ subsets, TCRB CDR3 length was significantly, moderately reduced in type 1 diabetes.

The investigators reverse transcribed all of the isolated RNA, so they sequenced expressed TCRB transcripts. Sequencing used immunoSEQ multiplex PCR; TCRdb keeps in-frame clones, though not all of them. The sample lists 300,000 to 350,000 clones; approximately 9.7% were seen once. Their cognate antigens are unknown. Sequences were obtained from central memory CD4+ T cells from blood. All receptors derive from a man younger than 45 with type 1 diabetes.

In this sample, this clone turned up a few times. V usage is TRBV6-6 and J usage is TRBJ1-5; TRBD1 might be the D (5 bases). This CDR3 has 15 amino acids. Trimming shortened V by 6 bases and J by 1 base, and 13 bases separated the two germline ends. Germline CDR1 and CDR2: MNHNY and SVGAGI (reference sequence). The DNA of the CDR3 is TGTGCCAGCAGCAGTTCGAGGGGAAGCAATCAGCCCCAGCATTTT. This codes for CASSSSRGSNQPQHF.

The DNA for the CDR3 is TGTGCCAGCAGCCGCGGGACAGTTCCTAATGAAAAACTGTTTTTT. Amino acid sequence: CASSRGTVPNEKLFF. This chain uses TRBV14 with TRBJ1-4, with 7 bases aligning to TRBD1. The V segment lost 4 bases and the J segment 3 bases; nucleotides outside the gene matches: 5. The length of the CDR3 is 15 residues. Germline CDR1 SGHDN, CDR2 FVKESK.

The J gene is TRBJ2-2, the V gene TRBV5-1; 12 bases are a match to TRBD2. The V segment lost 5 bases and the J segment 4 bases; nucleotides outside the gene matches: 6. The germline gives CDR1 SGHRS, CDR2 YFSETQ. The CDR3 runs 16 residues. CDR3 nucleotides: TGCGCCAGCAGACTTCTAGCGGGGGGGCTCACCGGGGAGCTGTTTTTT. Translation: CASRLLAGGLTGELFF.

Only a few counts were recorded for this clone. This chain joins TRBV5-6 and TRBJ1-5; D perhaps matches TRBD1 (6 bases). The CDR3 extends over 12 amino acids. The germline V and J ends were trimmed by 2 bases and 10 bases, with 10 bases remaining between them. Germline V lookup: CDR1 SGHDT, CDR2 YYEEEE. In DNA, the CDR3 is TGTGCCAGCAGCTTCAAGGACAGCCCCCAGCATTTT. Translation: CASSFKDSPQHF.

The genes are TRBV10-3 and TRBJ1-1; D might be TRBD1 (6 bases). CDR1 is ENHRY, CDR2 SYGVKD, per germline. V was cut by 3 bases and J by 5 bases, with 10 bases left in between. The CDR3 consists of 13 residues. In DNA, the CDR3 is TGTGCCATCAGTGACAGGGGTGAAACTGAAGCTTTCTTT. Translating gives CAISDRGETEAFF.

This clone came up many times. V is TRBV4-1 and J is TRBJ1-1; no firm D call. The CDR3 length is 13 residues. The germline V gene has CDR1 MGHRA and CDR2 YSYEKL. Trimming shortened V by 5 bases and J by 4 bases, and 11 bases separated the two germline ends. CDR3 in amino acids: CASSLGSGTEAFF. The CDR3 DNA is TGCGCCAGCAGCTTGGGGAGTGGCACTGAAGCTTTCTTT.

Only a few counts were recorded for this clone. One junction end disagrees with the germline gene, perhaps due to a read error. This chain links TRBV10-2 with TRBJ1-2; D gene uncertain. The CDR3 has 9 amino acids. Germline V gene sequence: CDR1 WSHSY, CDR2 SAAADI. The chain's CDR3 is CASSETALF. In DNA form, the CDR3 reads TGCGCCAGCAGTGAAACAGCCCTCTTC.

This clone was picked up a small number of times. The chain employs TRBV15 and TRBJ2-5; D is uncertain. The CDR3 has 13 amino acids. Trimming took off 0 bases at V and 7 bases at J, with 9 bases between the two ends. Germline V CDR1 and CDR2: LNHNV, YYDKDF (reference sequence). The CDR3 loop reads CATSREDVVTQYF. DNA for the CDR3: TGTGCCACCAGCAGAGAGGACGTCGTGACCCAGTACTTC.

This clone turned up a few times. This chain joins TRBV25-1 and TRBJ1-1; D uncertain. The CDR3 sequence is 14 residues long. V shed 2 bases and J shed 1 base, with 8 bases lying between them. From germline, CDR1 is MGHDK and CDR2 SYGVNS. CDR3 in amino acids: CASSELNSNTEAFF. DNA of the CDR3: TGTGCCAGCAGTGAACTCAATTCGAACACTGAAGCTTTCTTT.

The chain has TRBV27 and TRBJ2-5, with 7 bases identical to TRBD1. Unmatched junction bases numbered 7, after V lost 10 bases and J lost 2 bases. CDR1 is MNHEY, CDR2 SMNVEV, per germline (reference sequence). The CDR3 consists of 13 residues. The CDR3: CATKGTVQETQYF. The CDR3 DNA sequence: TGTGCCACCAAAGGGACAGTACAAGAGACCCAGTACTTC.

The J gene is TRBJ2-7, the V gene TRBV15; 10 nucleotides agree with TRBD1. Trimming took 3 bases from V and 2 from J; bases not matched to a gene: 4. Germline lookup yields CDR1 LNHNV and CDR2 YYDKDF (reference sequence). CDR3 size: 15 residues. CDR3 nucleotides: TGTGCCACCAGCAGGGCCGGGACAGGGGCCTACGAGCAGTACTTC. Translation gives CATSRAGTGAYEQYF.

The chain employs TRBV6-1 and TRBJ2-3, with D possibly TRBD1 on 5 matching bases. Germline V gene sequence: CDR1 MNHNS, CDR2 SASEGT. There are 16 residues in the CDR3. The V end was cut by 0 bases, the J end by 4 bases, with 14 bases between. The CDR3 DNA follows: TGTGCCAGCAGTGAAGCACAGGCAGGGCCCCCAGATACGCAGTATTTT. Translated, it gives CASSEAQAGPPDTQYF.

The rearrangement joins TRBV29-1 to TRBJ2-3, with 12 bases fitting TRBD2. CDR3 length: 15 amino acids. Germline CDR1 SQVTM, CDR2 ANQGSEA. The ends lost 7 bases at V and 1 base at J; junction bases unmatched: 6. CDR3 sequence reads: CSGSLAGGRTDTQYF. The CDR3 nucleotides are TGCAGCGGGTCACTAGCGGGGGGCCGCACAGATACGCAGTATTTT.

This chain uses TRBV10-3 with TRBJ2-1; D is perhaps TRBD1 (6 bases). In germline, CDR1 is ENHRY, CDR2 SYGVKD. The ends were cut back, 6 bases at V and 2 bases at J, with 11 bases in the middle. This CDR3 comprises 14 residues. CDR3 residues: CAIRDSTTYNEQFF. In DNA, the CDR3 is TGTGCCATCAGGGACAGTACAACCTACAATGAGCAGTTCTTC.

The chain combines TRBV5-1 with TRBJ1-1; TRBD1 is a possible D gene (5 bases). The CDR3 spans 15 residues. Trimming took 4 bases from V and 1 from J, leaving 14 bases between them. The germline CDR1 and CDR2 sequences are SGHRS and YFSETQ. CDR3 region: CASSPAGRQNTEAFF. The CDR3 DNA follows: TGCGCCAGCAGCCCCGCGGGACGGCAGAACACTGAAGCTTTCTTT.

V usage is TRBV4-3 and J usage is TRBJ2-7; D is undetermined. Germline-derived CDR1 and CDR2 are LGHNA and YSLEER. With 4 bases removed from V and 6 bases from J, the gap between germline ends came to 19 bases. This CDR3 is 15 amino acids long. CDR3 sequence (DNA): TGCGCCAGCAGCCTAGCTTACTCACCTGAGTTCGAGCAGTACTTC. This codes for CASSLAYSPEFEQYF.

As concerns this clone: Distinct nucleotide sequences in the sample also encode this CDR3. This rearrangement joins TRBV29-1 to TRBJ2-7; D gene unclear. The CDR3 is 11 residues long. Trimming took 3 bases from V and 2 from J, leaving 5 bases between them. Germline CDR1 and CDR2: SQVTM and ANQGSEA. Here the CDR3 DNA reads TGCAGCGTTGAGGGTGCCTACGAGCAGTACTTC. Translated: CSVEGAYEQYF.

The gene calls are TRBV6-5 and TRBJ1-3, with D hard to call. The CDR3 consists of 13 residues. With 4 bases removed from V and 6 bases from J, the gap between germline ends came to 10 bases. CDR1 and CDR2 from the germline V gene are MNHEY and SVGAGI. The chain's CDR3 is CASSWAQENTIYF. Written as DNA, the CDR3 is TGTGCCAGCAGTTGGGCCCAGGAAAACACCATATATTTT.

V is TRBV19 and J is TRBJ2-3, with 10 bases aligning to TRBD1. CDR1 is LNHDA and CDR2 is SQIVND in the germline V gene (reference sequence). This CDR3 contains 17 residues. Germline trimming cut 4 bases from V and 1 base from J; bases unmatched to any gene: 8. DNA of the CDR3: TGTGCCAGTAGTACCCCCGGGACAGGGGCCGGCACAGATACGCAGTATTTT. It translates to CASSTPGTGAGTDTQYF.

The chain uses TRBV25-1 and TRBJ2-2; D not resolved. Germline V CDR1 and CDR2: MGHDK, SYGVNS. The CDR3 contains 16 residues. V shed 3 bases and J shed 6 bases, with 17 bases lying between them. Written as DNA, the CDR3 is TGTGCCAGCAGTGACTTATTGGCGGCTGAGGCCGGGGAGCTGTTTTTT. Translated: CASSDLLAAEAGELFF.

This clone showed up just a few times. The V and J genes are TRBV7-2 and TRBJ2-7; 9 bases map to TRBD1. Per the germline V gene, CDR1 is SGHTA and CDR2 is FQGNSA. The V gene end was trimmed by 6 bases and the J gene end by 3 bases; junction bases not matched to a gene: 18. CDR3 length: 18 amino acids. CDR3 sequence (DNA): TGTGCCAGCAGGCCGGATTTTAGTAACAGGGGGCGAAGCTACGAGCAGTACTTC. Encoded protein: CASRPDFSNRGRSYEQYF.

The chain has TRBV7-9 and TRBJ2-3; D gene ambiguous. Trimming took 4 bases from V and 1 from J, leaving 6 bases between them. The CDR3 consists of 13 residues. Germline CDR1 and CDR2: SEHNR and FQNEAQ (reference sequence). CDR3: CASSSKGTDTQYF. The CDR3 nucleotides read TGTGCCAGCAGCTCAAAGGGCACAGATACGCAGTATTTT.

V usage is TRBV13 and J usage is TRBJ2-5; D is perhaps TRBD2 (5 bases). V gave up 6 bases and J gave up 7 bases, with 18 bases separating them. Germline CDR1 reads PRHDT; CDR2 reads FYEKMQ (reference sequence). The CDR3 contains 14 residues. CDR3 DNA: TGTGCCAGCAGTGAAGTCACTTCGAGCGGGACCCAGTACTTC. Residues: CASSEVTSSGTQYF.

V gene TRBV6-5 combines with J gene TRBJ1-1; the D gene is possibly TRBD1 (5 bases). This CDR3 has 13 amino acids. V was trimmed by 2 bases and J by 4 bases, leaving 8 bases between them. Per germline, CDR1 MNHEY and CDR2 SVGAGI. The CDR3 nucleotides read TGTGCCAGCAGTTACAGGGGAACCACTGAAGCTTTCTTT. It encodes CASSYRGTTEAFF.

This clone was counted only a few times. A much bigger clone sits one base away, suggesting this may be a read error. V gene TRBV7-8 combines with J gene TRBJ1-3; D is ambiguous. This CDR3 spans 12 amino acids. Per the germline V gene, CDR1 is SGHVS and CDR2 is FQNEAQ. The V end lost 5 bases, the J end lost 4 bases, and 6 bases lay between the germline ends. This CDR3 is CASSPEGNTIYF. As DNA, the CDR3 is TGTGCCAGCAGCCCAGAGGGAAACACCATATATTTT.

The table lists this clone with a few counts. CDR3 region: CASSTGGGSYGYTF. Written as DNA, the CDR3 is TGTGCCAGTAGCACAGGGGGCGGGAGCTATGGCTACACCTTC. The chain links TRBV19 to TRBJ1-2; 9 nucleotides line up with TRBD1. The trim removed 6 bases at V and 4 bases at J, leaving 6 bases unmatched. This CDR3 contains 14 residues. Germline CDR1 is LNHDA and CDR2 is SQIVND (reference sequence).

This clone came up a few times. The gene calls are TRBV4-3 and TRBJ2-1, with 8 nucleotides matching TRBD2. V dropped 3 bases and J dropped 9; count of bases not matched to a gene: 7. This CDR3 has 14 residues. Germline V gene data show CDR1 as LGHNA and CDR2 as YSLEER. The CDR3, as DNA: TGCGCCAGCAGCCAGCAACGGGGGGGCGGTGAGCAGTTCTTC. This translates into CASSQQRGGGEQFF.

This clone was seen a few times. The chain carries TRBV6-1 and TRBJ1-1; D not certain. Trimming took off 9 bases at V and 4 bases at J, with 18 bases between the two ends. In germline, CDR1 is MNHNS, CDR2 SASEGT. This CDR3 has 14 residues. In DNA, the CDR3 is TGTGCCAGTCTTCAAAGGGAGTTGGCCACTGAAGCTTTCTTT. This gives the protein CASLQRELATEAFF.

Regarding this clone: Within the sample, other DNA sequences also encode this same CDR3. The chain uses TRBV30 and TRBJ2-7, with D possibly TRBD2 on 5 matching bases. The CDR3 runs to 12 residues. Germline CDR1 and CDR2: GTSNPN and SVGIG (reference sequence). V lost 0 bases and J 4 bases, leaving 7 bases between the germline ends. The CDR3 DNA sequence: TGTGCCTGGAGTGTGGGAGCTTACGAGCAGTACTTC. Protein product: CAWSVGAYEQYF.

CDR3: CASSPNRQGRTEAFF. DNA of the CDR3: TGTGCCAGCAGCCCTAACAGACAGGGGAGGACTGAAGCTTTCTTT. The genes are TRBV11-2 and TRBJ1-1; 8 nucleotides agree with TRBD1. This CDR3 spans 15 amino acids. The V and J ends lost 5 bases and 5 bases, in that order; junction bases with no gene match: 10. CDR1 and CDR2 from the germline V gene are SGHAT and FQNNGV.

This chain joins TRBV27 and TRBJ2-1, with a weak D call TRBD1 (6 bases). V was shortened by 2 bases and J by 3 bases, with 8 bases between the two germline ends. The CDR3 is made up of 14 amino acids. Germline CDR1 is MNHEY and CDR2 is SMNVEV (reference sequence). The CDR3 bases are TGTGCCAGCAGTTTAGAGGACAGCTACAATGAGCAGTTCTTC. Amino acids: CASSLEDSYNEQFF.

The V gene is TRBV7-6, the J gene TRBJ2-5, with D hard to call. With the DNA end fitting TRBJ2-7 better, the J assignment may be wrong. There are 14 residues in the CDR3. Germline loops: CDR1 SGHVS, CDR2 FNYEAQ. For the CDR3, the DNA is TGTGCCAGCAGCTTAGGCAGAATTGGGCTCGAGCAGTACTTC. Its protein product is CASSLGRIGLEQYF.